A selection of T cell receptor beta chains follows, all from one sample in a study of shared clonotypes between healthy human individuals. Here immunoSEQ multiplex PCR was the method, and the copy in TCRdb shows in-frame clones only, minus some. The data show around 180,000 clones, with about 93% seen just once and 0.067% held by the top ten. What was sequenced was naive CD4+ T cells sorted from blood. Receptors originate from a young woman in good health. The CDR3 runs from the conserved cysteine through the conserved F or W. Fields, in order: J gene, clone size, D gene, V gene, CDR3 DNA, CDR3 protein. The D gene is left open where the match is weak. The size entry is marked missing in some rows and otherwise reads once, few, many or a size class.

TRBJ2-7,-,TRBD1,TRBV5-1,TGCGCCAGCAGCTGGACCTCTTTAGACAGGGGCGAGCAGTACTTC,CASSWTSLDRGEQYF
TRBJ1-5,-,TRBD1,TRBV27,TGTGCCAGCAGTTTAGACAGGGATGGCAATCAGCCCCAGCATTTT,CASSLDRDGNQPQHF
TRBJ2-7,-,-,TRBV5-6,TGTGCCAGCAGCTTAAGGTTAGCGCCAACCTACGAGCAGTACTTC,CASSLRLAPTYEQYF
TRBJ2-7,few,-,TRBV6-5,TGTGCCAGCAGATACGACCGGGACTCCTACGAGCAGTACTTC,CASRYDRDSYEQYF
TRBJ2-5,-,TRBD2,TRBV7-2,TGTGCCAGCAGCTTAGCTGCGAGCGGGGTAGAGACCCAGTACTTC,CASSLAASGVETQYF
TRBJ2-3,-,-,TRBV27,TGTGCCAGCAGTTTAGGGGCGGCAACACGCACAGATACGCAGTATTTT,CASSLGAATRTDTQYF
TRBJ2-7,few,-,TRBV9,TGTGCCAGCAGCTGGAGGATTGGGTACGAGCAGTACTTC,CASSWRIGYEQYF
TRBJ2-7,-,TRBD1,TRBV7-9,TGTGCCAGCAGCTTAGACGGCGCCAGGGGGTACTACGAGCAGTACTTC,CASSLDGARGYYEQYF
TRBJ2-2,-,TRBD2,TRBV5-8,TGTGCCAGCAGCTCCGGGACTAGTTTGGACACCGGGGAGCTGTTTTTT,CASSSGTSLDTGELFF
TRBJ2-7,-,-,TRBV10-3,TGTGCCACAGGGATGACTCGGGACGAGCAGTACTTC,CATGMTRDEQYF
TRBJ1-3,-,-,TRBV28,TGTGCCAGCAGTTTCATAACCTCTGGAAACACCATATATTTT,CASSFITSGNTIYF
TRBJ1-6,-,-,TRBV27,TGTGCCAGCAGTTCCGGGAGATCACCCCTCCACTTT,CASSSGRSPLHF
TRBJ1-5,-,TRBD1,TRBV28,TGTGCCAGCGGACGGGGGGACAGGGGCAATCAGCCCCAGCATTTT,CASGRGDRGNQPQHF
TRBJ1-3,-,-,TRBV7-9,TGTGCCAGCAGCTTCGAGGGAGGGGTTGGAAACACCATATATTTT,CASSFEGGVGNTIYF
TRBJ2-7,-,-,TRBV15,TGTGCCACCAGCAAGAGGACGGTTTCCTACGAGCAGTACTTC,CATSKRTVSYEQYF
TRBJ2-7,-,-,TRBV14,TGTGCCAGCAGCCAAGTTACAACCTACGAGCAGTACTTC,CASSQVTTYEQYF
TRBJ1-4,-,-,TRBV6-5,TGTGCCAGCAGTTCGCCGGGGAGGGGAAAACTGTTTTTT,CASSSPGRGKLFF
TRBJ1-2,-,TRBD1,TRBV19,TGTGCCAGTATTCAGCGACAGGGTGTAGCGGGGGCTTATGGCTACACCTTC,CASIQRQGVAGAYGYTF
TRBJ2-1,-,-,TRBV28,TGTGCCAGCAGTTTGGAGGGAGCGGTCTACAATGAGCAGTTCTTC,CASSLEGAVYNEQFF
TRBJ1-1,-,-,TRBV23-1,TGCGCCAGCAGTCAATCGCGCCGGGGGCGGTTGAACACTGAAGCTTTCTTT,CASSQSRRGRLNTEAFF
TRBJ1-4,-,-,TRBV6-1,TGTGCCAGCAGTGCCCGGACAGCCTCTAATGAAAAACTGTTTTTT,CASSARTASNEKLFF
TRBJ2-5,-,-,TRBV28,TGTGCCAGCAGTTTAAGGTCAGAGACCCAGTACTTC,CASSLRSETQYF
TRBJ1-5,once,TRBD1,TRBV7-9,TGTGCCAGCAGCTTAGCCCGACAGGGGAACAGTAATCAGCCCCAGCATTTT,CASSLARQGNSNQPQHF
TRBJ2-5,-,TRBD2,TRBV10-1,TGCGCCAGCAGTTCCAGCGGGAGTGAGACCCAGTACTTC,CASSSSGSETQYF
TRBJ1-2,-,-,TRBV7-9,TGTGCTACCGGTAACTATGGCTACACCTTC,CATGNYGYTF
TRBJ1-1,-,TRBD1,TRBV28,TGTGCCAGCAGTTCGGGACAGATGAACACTGAAGCTTTCTTT,CASSSGQMNTEAFF
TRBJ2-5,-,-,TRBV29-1,TGCAGCGTTGGCCTTAGGGGGGCCCAAGAGACCCAGTACTTC,CSVGLRGAQETQYF
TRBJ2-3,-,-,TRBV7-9,TGTGCCAGCAGAAGACAAGGCCCTCCTAGCACAGATACGCAGTATTTT,CASRRQGPPSTDTQYF
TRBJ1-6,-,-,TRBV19,TGTGCCAGTAGGGAAGGAGGTCAGTTTACGGCACCCCTCCACTTT,CASREGGQFTAPLHF